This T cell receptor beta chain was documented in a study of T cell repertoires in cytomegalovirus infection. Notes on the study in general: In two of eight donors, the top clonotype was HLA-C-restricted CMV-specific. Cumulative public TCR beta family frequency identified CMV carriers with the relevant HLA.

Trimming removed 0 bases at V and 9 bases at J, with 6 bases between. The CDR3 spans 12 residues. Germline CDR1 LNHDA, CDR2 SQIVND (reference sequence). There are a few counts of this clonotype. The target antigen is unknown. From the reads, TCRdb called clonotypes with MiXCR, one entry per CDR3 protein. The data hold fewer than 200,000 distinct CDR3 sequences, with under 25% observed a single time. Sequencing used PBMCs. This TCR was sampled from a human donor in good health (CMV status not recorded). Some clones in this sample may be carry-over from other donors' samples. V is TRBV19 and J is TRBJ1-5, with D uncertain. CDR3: CASSIDLRPQHF. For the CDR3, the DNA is TGTGCCAGTAGTATAGATCTCCGGCCCCAGCATTTT.